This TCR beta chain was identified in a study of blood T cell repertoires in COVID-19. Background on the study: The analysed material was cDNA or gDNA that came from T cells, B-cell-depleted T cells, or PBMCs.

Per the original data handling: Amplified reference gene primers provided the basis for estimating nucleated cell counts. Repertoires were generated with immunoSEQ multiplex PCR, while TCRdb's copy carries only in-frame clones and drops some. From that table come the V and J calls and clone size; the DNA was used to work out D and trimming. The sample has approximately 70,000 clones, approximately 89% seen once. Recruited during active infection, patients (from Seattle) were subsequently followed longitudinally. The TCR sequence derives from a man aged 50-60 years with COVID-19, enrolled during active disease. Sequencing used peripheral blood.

CDR3 nucleotides: TGTGCCAGCAGTAACCCGACAGGGTTTAACGAGCAGTACTTC. It encodes CASSNPTGFNEQYF. The V gene is TRBV28, the J gene TRBJ2-7, with 7 positions matching TRBD1. V shed 5 bases, J shed 5 bases, and the junction held 9 bases outside the gene matches. The CDR3 is made up of 14 amino acids. From germline, CDR1 is MDHEN and CDR2 SYDVKM. Drawing the rest from reference TRBV28 and TRBJ2-7, the complete variable domain is DVKVTQSSRYLVKRTGEKVFLECVQDMDHENMFWYRQDPGLGLRLIYFSYDVKMKEKGDIPEGYSVSREKKERFSLILESASTNQTSMYLCASSNPTGFNEQYFGPGTRLTVT.